This TCR beta chain was captured by sequencing in a study of blood T cell repertoires in COVID-19. This CDR3 is 18 amino acids long. Germline assignment: CDR1 SGHNT and CDR2 YYREEE (reference sequence). V trimming: 3 bases; J trimming: 2 bases; junction bases outside the gene matches: 9. Original processing methods: Estimation of nucleated cell counts relied on the amplification of reference gene primers. The assay was immunoSEQ multiplex PCR, and TCRdb's table has in-frame clones only and misses some. The D gene and trimming were derived from the DNA, and the V and J assignments and clone size from that table. The table records more than 35,000 clones, 70% to 90% of them present only once.

The rearrangement joins TRBV5-4 to TRBJ2-2; 11 bases align to TRBD2. What was sequenced was peripheral blood. This TCR was recovered from a man in his 70s with acute or convalescent COVID-19. This chain's CDR3 is CASSSGTSGSRNTGELFF. The CDR3 region has the DNA TGTGCCAGCAGCTCCGGGACTAGCGGCAGTCGTAACACCGGGGAGCTGTTTTTT.